These 31 T cell receptor beta chains were all obtained from the same sample, sequenced in a study of early T cells in non-severe SARS-CoV-2 infection (dated by TCRdb to the early 2020s). The library was obtained by 5' RACE. Sequencing relied on a NextSeq 500. The public reads were reprocessed in TCRdb via fastp at Q25 and MiXCR, keeping in-frame beta chains. Under each unique CDR3 protein, matching rows form one entry showing the most common genes and DNA. For this sample there are approximately 65,000 distinct CDR3 sequences; around 13% appear just once. The ten largest clones capture about 4.2% of the sample. Sequenced input: whole blood. The receptors originated from an adult who was a healthcare worker with PCR-confirmed SARS-CoV-2 infection or an uninfected control (not recorded which).

This clonotype was found a few times. The V and J genes are TRBV7-9 and TRBJ1-1; D is possibly TRBD1 (5 bases). V was trimmed by 5 bases and J by 4 bases, leaving 17 bases between them. In germline, CDR1 is SEHNR, CDR2 FQNEAQ (reference sequence). The CDR3 has 15 amino acids. The CDR3 DNA follows: TGTGCCAGCAGCCGGAGACAGACCGGAGGCACTGAAGCTTTCTTT. Translated, it gives CASSRRQTGGTEAFF. The whole variable domain, filled in from reference TRBV7-9 and TRBJ1-1, reads DTGVSQNPRHKITKRGQNVTFRCDPISEHNRLYWYRQTLGQGPEFLTYFQNEAQLEKSRLLSDRFSAERPKGSFSTLEIQRTEQGDSAMYLCASSRRQTGGTEAFFGQGTRLTVV.

This clonotype showed up just a few times. The chain carries TRBV6-6 and TRBJ2-2; 9 bases line up with TRBD1. The CDR3 has 16 residues. The ends lost 8 bases at V and 2 bases at J; junction bases unmatched: 9. The germline CDR1 and CDR2 sequences are MNHNY and SVGAGI (reference sequence). CDR3 in amino acids: CASQGTGKGNTGELFF. The CDR3 bases are TGTGCCAGCCAAGGGACAGGGAAGGGAAACACCGGGGAGCTGTTTTTT.

This clonotype was seen at least ten times. This chain connects TRBV30 to TRBJ2-1; D call uncertain. Germline CDR1 reads GTSNPN; CDR2 reads SVGIG (reference sequence). The V end lost 3 bases, the J end lost 6 bases, and 15 bases lay between the germline ends. This CDR3 has 14 residues. The CDR3 reads CAWSAFGRLNEQFF. CDR3 nucleotide sequence: TGTGCCTGGAGCGCCTTTGGACGCCTCAATGAGCAGTTCTTC.

This chain connects TRBV9 to TRBJ2-7; the match to TRBD2 covers 7 bases. Germline values: CDR1 SGDLS, CDR2 YYNGEE. The V and J ends lost 4 bases and 6 bases, in that order; junction bases with no gene match: 10. The CDR3 contains 14 residues. The CDR3 DNA sequence: TGTGCCAGCAGCACCCGGGCGGGGGTAGGCGAGCAGTACTTC. Protein product: CASSTRAGVGEQYF.

This clonotype was observed many times. This sequence joins TRBV12-3 or TRBV12-4 and TRBJ2-1; 11 bases are shared with TRBD2. V lost 3 bases and J lost 10; bases outside the gene matches: 8. The CDR3 has 15 residues. DNA of the CDR3: TGTGCCAGCAGTTTCCCTCCGGGACTAGCGGCCGAGCAGTTCTTC. Encoded protein: CASSFPPGLAAEQFF.

The rearrangement uses TRBV20-1 and TRBJ2-3; 8 bases match TRBD2. The length of the CDR3 is 14 residues. The junction had 3 bases not matched to a gene; V was cut back by 4 bases and J by 0 bases. Germline-derived CDR1 and CDR2 are DFQATT and SNEGSKA (reference sequence). CDR3 region: CSAKAGDSTDTQYF. The CDR3 DNA follows: TGCAGTGCTAAAGCGGGGGATAGCACAGATACGCAGTATTTT.

This clonotype was observed many times. The genes are TRBV19 and TRBJ1-4; D is possibly TRBD1 (5 bases). V lost 2 bases to trimming and J lost 4 bases, with 11 bases between them. This CDR3 has 15 amino acids. Germline V lookup: CDR1 LNHDA, CDR2 SQIVND (reference sequence). The CDR3 here is CASSIFGTGNEKLFF. CDR3 sequence (DNA): TGTGCCAGTAGTATATTCGGGACGGGTAATGAAAAACTGTTTTTT.

The chain employs TRBV27 and TRBJ1-2, with 11 bases that match TRBD1. Germline-derived CDR1 and CDR2 are MNHEY and SMNVEV (reference sequence). This CDR3 is built from 15 residues. With V trimmed by 9 bases and J by 8 bases, 14 bases remained unmatched. CDR3 in DNA: TGTGCCAGTCGCTCCTCCGGGACAGGGGGTTTGGGCTACACCTTC. Amino acids: CASRSSGTGGLGYTF.

The chain has TRBV10-3 and TRBJ2-5; 8 bases agree with TRBD2. From germline, CDR1 is ENHRY and CDR2 SYGVKD. This CDR3 contains 13 residues. Unmatched junction bases numbered 2, after V lost 5 bases and J lost 3 bases. The CDR3: CAISFGGEETQYF. CDR3 sequence (DNA): TGTGCCATCAGTTTCGGGGGGGAAGAGACCCAGTACTTC.

This clonotype was counted only a few times. This chain joins TRBV20-1 and TRBJ1-6, with D possibly being TRBD1 (5 bases). Germline V gene sequence: CDR1 DFQATT, CDR2 SNEGSKA (reference sequence). Trimming took off 5 bases at V and 7 bases at J, with 18 bases between the two ends. There are 15 residues in the CDR3. Here the CDR3 DNA reads TGCAGTGCTCAAAGCGGTCTTGGGGGAAATTCACCCCTCCACTTT. Translating it yields CSAQSGLGGNSPLHF.

This clonotype was recorded many times. The J gene is TRBJ2-5, the V gene TRBV11-2, with D unresolved. CDR1 is SGHAT, CDR2 FQNNGV, per germline. The CDR3 spans 14 residues. Trimming shortened V by 0 bases and J by 3 bases, and 8 bases separated the two germline ends. In nucleotides, the CDR3 is TGTGCCAGCAGCTTAGAATCCCTAGAAGAGACCCAGTACTTC. It specifies CASSLESLEETQYF.

Notes on this clonotype: The junction departs from germline at one end; a sequencing error may be responsible. This chain uses TRBV10-3 with TRBJ2-6, with a tentative D call TRBD1 (5 bases). The CDR3 loop spans 14 amino acids. CDR1 is ENHRY, CDR2 SYGVKD, per germline. CDR3 DNA sequence: TGTGCCATCAAAGATAACTCTGGGGCCAACGTCCTGTCTTTC. The encoded protein is CAIKDNSGANVLSF.

CDR3 protein: CASSLARTNSPLHF. In nucleotides, the CDR3 is TGTGCCAGCAGCTTAGCGAGGACGAATTCACCCCTCCACTTT. The chain recombines TRBV7-8 with TRBJ1-6; D gene uncertain. This CDR3 spans 14 amino acids. Trimming pared 0 bases from V and 7 bases from J, leaving 7 bases between. Per germline, CDR1 SGHVS and CDR2 FQNEAQ.

This clonotype was seen a handful of times. The chain couples TRBV19 to TRBJ1-4, with D hard to call. The V and J ends lost 6 bases and 2 bases respectively, with 13 bases between them. In germline, CDR1 is LNHDA, CDR2 SQIVND (reference sequence). There are 15 residues in the CDR3. Here the CDR3 DNA reads TGTGCCAGTAGCCCTCCGGGAGCCACTAATGAAAAACTGTTTTTT. Its protein product is CASSPPGATNEKLFF.

The chain links TRBV6-5 to TRBJ1-2; D might be TRBD1 (5 bases). The CDR3 spans 13 residues. Germline CDR1 reads MNHEY; CDR2 reads SVGAGI. V lost 6 bases and J lost 4, with 12 bases in between. The CDR3 here is CASRDGAGYGYTF. The DNA of the CDR3 is TGTGCCAGCAGGGACGGGGCAGGCTATGGCTACACCTTC.

The chain combines TRBV4-3 with TRBJ1-1; D is perhaps TRBD1 (6 bases). The V end was cut by 0 bases, the J end by 4 bases, with 12 bases between. From germline, CDR1 is LGHNA and CDR2 YSLEER. The length of the CDR3 is 15 residues. CDR3 amino acids: CASSQERGASTEAFF. CDR3 bases: TGCGCCAGCAGCCAAGAACGGGGGGCGAGCACTGAAGCTTTCTTT.

The chain links TRBV30 to TRBJ2-3; D may be TRBD1 or TRBD2 (6 bases each). Germline CDR1 is GTSNPN and CDR2 is SVGIG (reference sequence). Deletions cut 0 bases from V and 6 bases from J, with 10 bases between. This CDR3 has 13 residues. The CDR3 reads CAWSVGGGDTQYF. The CDR3 DNA sequence: TGTGCCTGGAGTGTAGGAGGGGGGGATACGCAGTATTTT.

This clonotype came up once. Being one base from a much bigger clone, this may be a read error. The CDR3 does not end in the conserved phenylalanine or tryptophan, so this is likely a read error. V and J are TRBV3-1 and TRBJ2-5, with D possibly called TRBD1 or TRBD2 (5 bases each). This CDR3 is built from 16 residues. CDR1 is LGHDT and CDR2 is YNNKEL in the germline V gene (reference sequence). V was trimmed by 1 base and J by 5 bases, leaving 17 bases between them. In DNA form, the CDR3 reads TGTGCCAGCAGCCAAGCGGGACCCCTGATTGGCGAGACCCAGTACTCC. Encoded protein: CASSQAGPLIGETQYS.

This clonotype was recorded a few times. The chain carries TRBV4-1 and TRBJ1-4; 9 positions agree with TRBD1. Per the germline V gene, CDR1 is MGHRA and CDR2 is YSYEKL. The CDR3 is 14 residues long. V gave up 1 base and J gave up 6 bases; unmatched junction bases: 0. DNA for the CDR3: TGCGCCAGCAGCCAAGGACAGGGGGATGAAAAACTGTTTTTT. Amino acids: CASSQGQGDEKLFF.

At least ten counts were recorded for this clonotype. J is TRBJ2-2 and V is TRBV5-4; D uncertain. The CDR3 is 15 amino acids. Germline CDR1 is SGHNT and CDR2 is YYREEE (reference sequence). The ends were cut back, 4 bases at V and 4 bases at J, with 14 bases in the middle. CDR3 bases: TGTGCCAGCAGCCCCACGGACGTACCCACCGGGGAGCTGTTTTTT. Its translation: CASSPTDVPTGELFF.

The chain is built from TRBV5-1 and TRBJ2-3; D not certain. The germline gives CDR1 SGHRS, CDR2 YFSETQ. This CDR3 is built from 11 residues. The germline V and J ends were trimmed by 4 bases and 2 bases, with 2 bases remaining between them. CDR3 protein: CASSDTDTQYF. CDR3 sequence (DNA): TGCGCCAGCAGCGACACAGATACGCAGTATTTT.

This clonotype was counted many times. The rearrangement links TRBV7-9 to TRBJ1-2; possible D gene TRBD1, 5 bases. Germline values: CDR1 SEHNR, CDR2 FQNEAQ (reference sequence). The CDR3 loop spans 13 amino acids. Trimming pared 6 bases from V and 8 bases from J, leaving 16 bases between. In DNA form, the CDR3 reads TGTGCCAGCAGTCCAGGTGGGGCCGAAGGCTACACCTTC. Translating it yields CASSPGGAEGYTF.

The chain links TRBV13 to TRBJ2-7; TRBD2 matches 10 bases. Per the germline V gene, CDR1 is PRHDT and CDR2 is FYEKMQ (reference sequence). This CDR3 has 15 amino acids. V was clipped by 4 bases and J by 3 bases; unmatched bases: 6. The CDR3 sequence is CASSSGLARNYEQYF. CDR3 in DNA: TGTGCCAGCAGCTCGGGACTAGCGAGGAACTACGAGCAGTACTTC.

The chain uses TRBV5-1 and TRBJ1-1, with D possibly matching TRBD1 (5 bases). This CDR3 comprises 16 residues. CDR1 is SGHRS, CDR2 YFSETQ, per germline. Deletions cut 0 bases from V and 1 base from J, with 13 bases between. CDR3 in DNA: TGCGCCAGCAGCTTGGTACAGGCTGGGGGGAACACTGAAGCTTTCTTT. Translation: CASSLVQAGGNTEAFF.

This clonotype was observed many times. The chain employs TRBV29-1 and TRBJ2-2; no clear D gene. Between the trimmed V and J ends, which lost 4 bases and 1 base, there was a span of 4 bases. The CDR3 is made up of 12 amino acids. Germline V gene lookup returns CDR1 SQVTM and CDR2 ANQGSEA. CDR3 sequence reads: CSVGQNTGELFF. In DNA form, the CDR3 reads TGCAGCGTTGGACAGAACACCGGGGAGCTGTTTTTT.

V gene TRBV6-1 combines with J gene TRBJ2-2, with unresolved D. CDR3 length: 12 amino acids. V lost 5 bases to trimming and J lost 5 bases, with 6 bases between them. CDR1 and CDR2 from the germline V gene are MNHNS and SASEGT. The CDR3 spells CASSTETGELFF. The CDR3, as DNA: TGTGCCAGCAGTACAGAAACCGGGGAGCTGTTTTTT.

This clonotype was found many times. V and J are TRBV5-1 and TRBJ2-7, with D possibly matching TRBD1 (6 bases). Germline CDR1 reads SGHRS; CDR2 reads YFSETQ. V was clipped by 2 bases and J by 3 bases, with 15 bases between them. CDR3 length equals 15 residues. This CDR3 reads CASSFSGDPVYEQYF. The CDR3 DNA reads TGCGCCAGCAGCTTCTCAGGGGATCCCGTCTACGAGCAGTACTTC.

This clonotype was seen ten or more times. The genes are TRBV29-1 and TRBJ2-7; 9 bases line up with TRBD1. V was pared by 0 bases and J by 4 bases, with 4 bases of the junction left unmatched. There are 14 residues in the CDR3. CDR1 SQVTM and CDR2 ANQGSEA come from the germline V gene. As DNA, the CDR3 is TGCAGCGTTGAAGAGGGGACAGGGCGGTACGAGCAGTACTTC. Encoded protein: CSVEEGTGRYEQYF.

This clonotype was detected many times. One end of the junction fails to match germline, which may point to a read error. This chain joins TRBV4-2 and TRBJ1-1; possibly TRBD1 for D (5 bases). The germline V gene encodes CDR1 LGHNA and CDR2 YNFKEQ. This CDR3 is built from 15 residues. This CDR3 is CASSQDPGYNTEAFF. CDR3 nucleotides: TGTGCCAGCAGTCAAGATCCAGGGTATAACACTGAAGCTTTCTTT.

The chain is built from TRBV20-1 and TRBJ1-5; no definite D call. Germline CDR1 reads DFQATT; CDR2 reads SNEGSKA (reference sequence). Trimming removed 6 bases at V and 0 bases at J, with 12 bases between. The CDR3 has 14 residues. DNA of the CDR3: TGCAGTGCCCGAATCCAGCATAGCAATCAGCCCCAGCATTTT. Translation gives CSARIQHSNQPQHF.

This clonotype was found a few times. V is TRBV20-1 and J is TRBJ1-5; TRBD1 matches at 10 bases. This CDR3 comprises 17 residues. The germline V gene has CDR1 DFQATT and CDR2 SNEGSKA (reference sequence). V was clipped by 6 bases and J by 3 bases; unmatched bases: 14. The CDR3 DNA reads TGCAGTGCGGTACCGGGACAGGGGTTTTCCATCAATCAGCCCCAGCATTTT. Protein product: CSAVPGQGFSINQPQHF.